A single sample gave rise to the 28 T cell receptor beta chains below, sequenced in a study of blood T cell repertoires in COVID-19. Libraries were prepared by immunoSEQ multiplex PCR; TCRdb keeps only in-frame clonotypes and omits some of them. The table shows 150,000 to 200,000 clones, with about four fifths occurring only once. The sample consisted of PBMCs or T cells enriched from blood (not recorded which). The receptors were gathered from a man aged 35-49 years who had recovered from COVID-19.

The gene calls are TRBV7-9 and TRBJ1-5; 9 nucleotides align to TRBD1. Germline V lookup: CDR1 SEHNR, CDR2 FQNEAQ (reference sequence). The CDR3 has 13 residues. V shed 5 bases and J 7 bases; nucleotides not matched to a gene: 3. This chain's CDR3 is CASSRQGGQPQHF. Written as DNA, the CDR3 is TGTGCCAGCAGCCGACAGGGGGGACAGCCCCAGCATTTT.

The chain combines TRBV5-4 with TRBJ2-7; 8 nucleotides match TRBD2. Germline CDR1 reads SGHNT; CDR2 reads YYREEE (reference sequence). The CDR3 is 16 amino acids. V shed 4 bases and J 5 bases; nucleotides not matched to a gene: 14. CDR3 DNA: TGTGCCAGCAGCCTTGGGTCCAGGACTAGCCTCAACGAGCAGTACTTC. This encodes CASSLGSRTSLNEQYF.

The chain links TRBV11-2 to TRBJ2-1; no definite D call. The V end was cut by 1 base, the J end by 4 bases, with 14 bases between. The CDR3 has 16 residues. Germline CDR1 is SGHAT and CDR2 is FQNNGV. For the CDR3, the DNA is TGTGCCAGCAGCTTAGTAAGAAAACTCTCTTACAATGAGCAGTTCTTC. Translated: CASSLVRKLSYNEQFF.

The chain combines TRBV5-1 with TRBJ1-6; 8 nucleotides match TRBD1. The CDR3 consists of 15 residues. The germline V gene encodes CDR1 SGHRS and CDR2 YFSETQ. V was clipped by 2 bases and J by 8 bases; unmatched bases: 6. In DNA form, the CDR3 reads TGCGCCAGCAGCTTAGGACAGGGAGGTTATTCACCCCTCCACTTT. It translates to CASSLGQGGYSPLHF.

CDR3 coding DNA: TGCAGCGGGACTAGCGGGGGTGTTAGCACAGATACGCAGTATTTT. Protein sequence: CSGTSGGVSTDTQYF. The chain uses TRBV29-1 and TRBJ2-3, with 13 bases that match TRBD2. The CDR3 extends over 15 amino acids. Germline assignment: CDR1 SQVTM and CDR2 ANQGSEA. V lost 7 bases to trimming and J lost 0 bases; unmatched junction nucleotides: 4.

The V gene is TRBV4-2, the J gene TRBJ1-5; D possibly corresponds to TRBD1 (6 bases). This CDR3 region has 14 residues. Germline loops: CDR1 LGHNA, CDR2 YNFKEQ. The V gene lost 3 bases and the J gene lost 4 bases, with 10 bases spanning the gap. The CDR3 DNA follows: TGTGCCAGCAGCCAGGGACAAGGAAATCAGCCCCAGCATTTT. Its protein product is CASSQGQGNQPQHF.

The rearrangement uses TRBV9 and TRBJ1-1; D is unresolved. Germline V gene sequence: CDR1 SGDLS, CDR2 YYNGEE. The CDR3 extends over 13 amino acids. V was cut by 0 bases and J by 3 bases, with 6 bases left in between. As DNA, the CDR3 is TGTGCCAGCAGCGTAGCTTATTACACTGAAGCTTTCTTT. Its translation: CASSVAYYTEAFF.

The genes are TRBV5-1 and TRBJ1-1, with D possibly being TRBD1 (5 bases). The V and J ends lost 4 bases and 6 bases respectively, with 16 bases between them. CDR1 SGHRS and CDR2 YFSETQ come from the germline V gene. The CDR3 is 14 residues long. In DNA form, the CDR3 reads TGCGCCAGCAGCCTAGGGTTCAGGGAAGCTGAAGCTTTCTTT. It codes for CASSLGFREAEAFF.

The chain joins TRBV3-1 (or the pseudogene TRBV3-2) to TRBJ1-3, with 7 positions matching TRBD1. V lost 2 bases to trimming and J lost 0 bases; unmatched junction nucleotides: 19. Germline V lookup: CDR1 LGHDT, CDR2 YNNKEL (reference sequence). The CDR3 totals 21 residues. The DNA of the CDR3 is TGTGCCAGCAGCCAACTCCGTTTTATTTTAGGACAGGCGATCTCTGGAAACACCATATATTTT. Translated: CASSQLRFILGQAISGNTIYF.

V and J are TRBV5-1 and TRBJ1-1; D is unresolved. This CDR3 region has 12 residues. Trimming left V 7 bases short and J 1 base short, with 8 bases between. The germline V gene encodes CDR1 SGHRS and CDR2 YFSETQ. The CDR3: CASGSKNTEAFF. The CDR3 nucleotides read TGCGCCAGCGGTAGCAAGAACACTGAAGCTTTCTTT.

The chain joins TRBV5-3 to TRBJ2-7; tentatively, D is TRBD2 (5 bases). TRBV5-3 is an ORF, and what it does is uncertain. CDR3 length equals 15 residues. V lost 4 bases and J lost 4, with 18 bases in between. The CDR3 region has the DNA TGTGCCAGAAGCCCGGGGTTATCCCCTACTTACGAGCAGTACGTC. As protein: CARSPGLSPTYEQYV.

V and J are TRBV28 and TRBJ1-5, with 7 bases fitting TRBD1. CDR1 is MDHEN, CDR2 SYDVKM, per germline. The V gene end was trimmed by 4 bases and the J gene end by 5 bases; junction bases not matched to a gene: 5. The CDR3 runs to 14 residues. CDR3 loop: CASSSGQEDQPQHF. Here the CDR3 DNA reads TGTGCCAGCAGTTCCGGACAGGAAGATCAGCCCCAGCATTTT.

The chain is built from TRBV7-9 and TRBJ1-5; D might be TRBD1 (5 bases). V shed 5 bases and J shed 2 bases, with 13 bases lying between them. The CDR3 is made up of 15 amino acids. In germline, CDR1 is SEHNR, CDR2 FQNEAQ (reference sequence). The CDR3 protein is CASSPTGSGNQPQHF. The CDR3 DNA follows: TGTGCCAGCAGCCCTACAGGAAGCGGCAATCAGCCCCAGCATTTT.

V gene TRBV5-6 combines with J gene TRBJ2-7; TRBD2 aligns across 10 bases. Germline values: CDR1 SGHDT, CDR2 YYEEEE. This CDR3 is built from 14 residues. V was pared by 0 bases and J by 5 bases, with 2 bases of the junction left unmatched. The CDR3 bases are TGTGCCAGCAGCTTGGTCCTAGCGGGGGACGAGCAGTACTTC. It codes for CASSLVLAGDEQYF.

The chain carries TRBV27 and TRBJ2-1; 11 nucleotides agree with TRBD2. J was trimmed by 5 bases and V by 8 bases; bases with no gene match: 8. The V gene's germline CDR1 is MNHEY and CDR2 SMNVEV (reference sequence). The CDR3 sequence is 15 residues long. CDR3 in DNA: TGTGCCAGCGGCTTTCCGGGACTAGCGGACAATGAGCAGTTCTTC. Its protein product is CASGFPGLADNEQFF.

In its sample, this clone was seen many times. The rearrangement links TRBV30 to TRBJ1-2; no definite D call. The CDR3 has 14 amino acids. Trimming stripped 1 base from V and 8 bases from J, with 17 bases between. In germline, CDR1 is GTSNPN, CDR2 SVGIG (reference sequence). In DNA, the CDR3 is TGTGCCTGGAGTGATTTGGACTGGAGGAAGGGCTACACCTTC. This translates into CAWSDLDWRKGYTF.

This chain joins TRBV7-9 and TRBJ1-1; D unresolved. Trimming shortened V by 5 bases and J by 7 bases, and 14 bases separated the two germline ends. CDR1 and CDR2 from the germline V gene are SEHNR and FQNEAQ (reference sequence). The CDR3 is 13 residues long. The CDR3 is CASSPQSYGEAFF. For the CDR3, the DNA is TGTGCCAGCAGCCCACAGAGCTACGGTGAAGCTTTCTTT. Supplemented by reference TRBV7-9 and TRBJ1-1, the full variable domain reads DTGVSQNPRHKITKRGQNVTFRCDPISEHNRLYWYRQTLGQGPEFLTYFQNEAQLEKSRLLSDRFSAERPKGSFSTLEIQRTEQGDSAMYLCASSPQSYGEAFFGQGTRLTVV.

Concerning this clone itself: Other nucleotide sequences in the sample specify the same CDR3. The chain uses TRBV7-6 and TRBJ1-4; 9 bases agree with TRBD1. Germline V gene sequence: CDR1 SGHVS, CDR2 FNYEAQ. V dropped 4 bases and J dropped 8; count of bases not matched to a gene: 5. This CDR3 contains 14 residues. CDR3 sequence: CASSSGQGGEKLFF. CDR3 DNA sequence: TGTGCCAGCAGCTCGGGACAGGGTGGGGAAAAACTGTTTTTT.

CDR3 sequence reads: CASGDRGPSETQYF. CDR3 nucleotides: TGTGCCAGTGGAGACAGGGGGCCGTCAGAGACCCAGTACTTC. This chain links TRBV19 with TRBJ2-5; 10 positions match TRBD1. The V segment lost 8 bases and the J segment 4 bases; nucleotides outside the gene matches: 7. The CDR3 sequence is 14 residues long. Germline V CDR1 and CDR2: LNHDA, SQIVND (reference sequence).

This chain connects TRBV11-3 to TRBJ2-3, with D tentatively TRBD1 (5 bases). The germline V gene encodes CDR1 SGHNT and CDR2 YENEEA. Trimming pared 3 bases from V and 3 bases from J, leaving 19 bases between. CDR3 length equals 17 residues. The CDR3: CASSFSLPGMGTDTQYF. CDR3 DNA: TGTGCCAGCAGCTTCTCACTTCCAGGGATGGGGACAGATACGCAGTATTTT. The full variable domain, completed using reference TRBV11-3 and TRBJ2-3, is EAGVVQSPRYKIIEKKQPVAFWCNPISGHNTLYWYLQNLGQGPELLIRYENEEAVDDSQLPKDRFSAERLKGVDSTLKIQPAELGDSAVYLCASSFSLPGMGTDTQYFGPGTRLTVL.

This clone came up once. V and J are TRBV20-1 and TRBJ2-5; no clear D. The CDR3 has 11 residues. V gave up 7 bases and J gave up 2 bases, with 8 bases separating them. The germline gives CDR1 DFQATT, CDR2 SNEGSKA (reference sequence). The CDR3 here is CSGSPQETQYF. The CDR3 DNA reads TGCAGTGGTAGCCCACAAGAGACCCAGTACTTC.

This chain connects TRBV3-1 (or the pseudogene TRBV3-2) to TRBJ1-2, with D possibly matching TRBD1 (5 bases). CDR1 is LGHDT, CDR2 YNNKEL, per germline (reference sequence). V was trimmed by 3 bases and J by 2 bases, leaving 10 bases between them. The CDR3 contains 14 residues. CDR3 sequence reads: CASSQEGVNYGYTF. Written as DNA, the CDR3 is TGTGCCAGCAGCCAGGAAGGGGTAAACTATGGCTACACCTTC.

This clone appeared a single time. The chain couples TRBV29-1 to TRBJ1-1; D might be TRBD1 (5 bases). V lost 7 bases, J lost 0 bases, and 15 bases lay in between. Germline assignment: CDR1 SQVTM and CDR2 ANQGSEA. The CDR3 covers 14 residues. CDR3 sequence (DNA): TGCAGCGGGAGGGACGGGGCAATGAACACTGAAGCTTTCTTT. Translated: CSGRDGAMNTEAFF.

The sample holds a few counts of this clone. The chain employs TRBV9 and TRBJ1-5, with 7 bases aligning to TRBD1. This CDR3 comprises 12 residues. In germline, CDR1 is SGDLS, CDR2 YYNGEE. Unmatched junction bases numbered 4, after V lost 3 bases and J lost 10 bases. The CDR3 sequence: CASSDRTGPQHF. CDR3 nucleotide sequence: TGTGCCAGCAGCGATCGGACAGGACCCCAGCATTTT.

The genes are TRBV5-4 and TRBJ1-4; TRBD1 agrees at 7 bases. V gave up 4 bases and J gave up 2 bases; unmatched junction bases: 2. Germline V gene lookup returns CDR1 SGHNT and CDR2 YYREEE (reference sequence). This CDR3 comprises 14 residues. DNA for the CDR3: TGTGCCAGCAGCCCAGGGGGGACTAATGAAAAACTGTTTTTT. Translation: CASSPGGTNEKLFF.

A single count supports this clone. The CDR3 spells CASSGVTGQPQHF. DNA of the CDR3: TGTGCCAGCAGCGGGGTGACAGGCCAGCCCCAGCATTTT. This chain links TRBV9 with TRBJ1-5, with TRBD1 as a possible D gene (6 bases). The CDR3 covers 13 residues. Germline V CDR1 and CDR2: SGDLS, YYNGEE. V shed 3 bases and J shed 7 bases, with 11 bases lying between them.

The rearrangement uses TRBV9 and TRBJ2-7; D not certain. The CDR3 is 14 residues long. V was pared by 3 bases and J by 0 bases, with 10 bases between. Germline-derived CDR1 and CDR2 are SGDLS and YYNGEE. CDR3 sequence reads: CASSGEVSSYEQYF. The CDR3 coding sequence is TGTGCCAGCAGCGGCGAGGTCAGCTCCTACGAGCAGTACTTC.

This chain connects TRBV29-1 to TRBJ2-5; 15 nucleotides line up with TRBD2. Germline V gene sequence: CDR1 SQVTM, CDR2 ANQGSEA. This CDR3 is 14 amino acids long. The junction had 3 bases not matched to a gene; V was cut back by 6 bases and J by 4 bases. The CDR3 protein is CSVGLAGGRETQYF. CDR3 in DNA: TGCAGCGTAGGACTAGCGGGAGGGAGAGAGACCCAGTACTTC.